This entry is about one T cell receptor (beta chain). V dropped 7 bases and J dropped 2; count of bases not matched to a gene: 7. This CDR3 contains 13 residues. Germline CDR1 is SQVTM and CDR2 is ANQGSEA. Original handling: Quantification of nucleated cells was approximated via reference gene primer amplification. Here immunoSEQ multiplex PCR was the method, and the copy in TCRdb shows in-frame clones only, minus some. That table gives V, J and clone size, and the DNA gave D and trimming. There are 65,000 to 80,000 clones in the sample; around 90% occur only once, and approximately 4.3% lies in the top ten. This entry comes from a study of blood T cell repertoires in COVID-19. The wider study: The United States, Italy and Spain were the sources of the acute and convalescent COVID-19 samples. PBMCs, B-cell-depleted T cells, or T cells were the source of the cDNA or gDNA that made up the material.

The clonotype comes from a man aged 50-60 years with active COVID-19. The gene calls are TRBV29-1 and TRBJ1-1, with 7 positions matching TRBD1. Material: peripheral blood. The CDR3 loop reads CSARTGHNTEAFF. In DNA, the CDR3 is TGCAGCGCCCGGACAGGACATAACACTGAAGCTTTCTTT.